These 16 T cell receptor beta chains share one sample of origin, sequenced in a study of blood T cells in healthy people across ages. A second PCR of 7 to 11 cycles used a sample-barcoded 5' primer and a J-beta primer mix. TCRdb processed the 5' RACE reads anew with MiXCR; each CDR3 protein has one entry. The repertoire includes about 1,600,000 distinct CDR3 sequences, around 42% of them detected once, and roughly 7.7% sits in the top ten. The sequencing input was blood. All receptors derive from a woman under 30 in good health.

The chain's CDR3 is CASSSYGSDTQYF. In DNA form, the CDR3 reads TGTGCCAGCAGTTCATACGGATCCGATACGCAGTATTTT. This chain uses TRBV27 with TRBJ2-3; no definite D call. Trimming pared 4 bases from V and 6 bases from J, leaving 11 bases between. CDR3 length: 13 amino acids. Per the germline V gene, CDR1 is MNHEY and CDR2 is SMNVEV (reference sequence).

Notes on this clonotype: One end of the junction varies from germline; a read error may be responsible. J is TRBJ2-1 and V is TRBV4-1; tentative D call: TRBD1 (6 bases). CDR1 is MGHRA, CDR2 YSYEKL, per germline. The CDR3 has 15 residues. The chain's CDR3 is CASSPGQSSHNEQFF. DNA of the CDR3: TGCGCCAGCAGCCCTGGACAGAGCTCCCACAATGAGCAGTTCTTC.

The chain couples TRBV9 to TRBJ1-1; 7 bases are a match to TRBD1. This CDR3 has 15 residues. The germline gives CDR1 SGDLS, CDR2 YYNGEE. With 3 bases clipped from V and 0 bases from J, the junction kept 5 bases outside the gene matches. The CDR3 loop reads CASSGGTAMNTEAFF. In DNA form, the CDR3 reads TGTGCCAGCAGCGGAGGGACAGCCATGAACACTGAAGCTTTCTTT.

This clonotype was found once. This may arise from a read error, as a much more abundant clone is one base away. The chain joins TRBV5-1 to TRBJ2-1; perhaps TRBD1 as D (6 bases). The DNA end lines up better with TRBJ2-7; the J call may be wrong. The length of the CDR3 is 13 residues. Germline V gene lookup returns CDR1 SGHRS and CDR2 YFSETQ. The CDR3 nucleotides read TGCGCCAGCAGCCCGCCAGGGGTGAACGAGCAGTACTTC. Protein product: CASSPPGVNEQYF.

The CDR3 protein is CASSVGSGVSYNEQFF. The DNA for the CDR3 is TGTGCCAGCAGCGTAGGGTCCGGGGTGTCCTACAATGAGCAGTTCTTC. V is TRBV9 and J is TRBJ2-1, with D possibly TRBD2 on 5 matching bases. CDR1 is SGDLS, CDR2 YYNGEE, per germline. The germline V and J ends were trimmed by 0 bases and 1 base, with 11 bases remaining between them. The CDR3 has 16 amino acids.

V and J are TRBV5-1 and TRBJ2-1; 9 bases agree with TRBD2. CDR3 length: 15 amino acids. From germline, CDR1 is SGHRS and CDR2 YFSETQ. With V trimmed by 7 bases and J by 6 bases, 11 bases remained unmatched. DNA of the CDR3: TGCGCCAGCTCGCCGATTGAGCGGGGGGTCAATGAGCAGTTCTTC. Protein: CASSPIERGVNEQFF.

This clonotype has a handful of counts. The rearrangement uses TRBV29-1 and TRBJ2-5; 7 bases fit TRBD1. CDR1 is SQVTM, CDR2 ANQGSEA, per germline. The CDR3 is made up of 13 amino acids. Trimming cost V 4 bases and J 5 bases; bases outside gene matches: 7. This CDR3 reads CSVGPGGLETQYF. The DNA of the CDR3 is TGCAGCGTTGGGCCAGGGGGTTTGGAGACCCAGTACTTC.

In this sample, this clonotype turned up a few times. The chain is built from TRBV24-1 and TRBJ2-1; D uncertain. Germline lookup yields CDR1 KGHDR and CDR2 SFDVKD. The CDR3 sequence is 13 residues long. The V end was cut by 2 bases, the J end by 7 bases, with 8 bases between. CDR3 nucleotide sequence: TGTGCCACCAGTGATTCCCCCTTAAATGAGCAGTTCTTC. This gives the protein CATSDSPLNEQFF.

This clonotype was seen a handful of times. The rearrangement joins TRBV18 to TRBJ1-1, with 8 positions matching TRBD1. The ends lost 1 base at V and 4 bases at J; junction bases unmatched: 8. CDR3 length equals 16 residues. Germline V gene sequence: CDR1 KGHSH, CDR2 LQKENI. CDR3: CASSPQDRVTSTEAFF. DNA of the CDR3: TGTGCCAGCTCACCACAGGACAGGGTGACGAGCACTGAAGCTTTCTTT.

This clonotype has ten or more counts. The chain couples TRBV15 to TRBJ2-7; TRBD1 matches at 9 bases. This CDR3 has 16 amino acids. CDR1 is LNHNV and CDR2 is YYDKDF in the germline V gene (reference sequence). J gave up 4 bases and V 3 bases, and 10 bases lay outside the gene matches. CDR3: CATSSGQGLLSYEQYF. DNA for the CDR3: TGTGCCACCAGCAGCGGACAGGGGTTATTATCGTACGAGCAGTACTTC.

The V call is TRBV9, the J call TRBJ2-1; 16 bases align to TRBD2. V lost 0 bases to trimming and J lost 9 bases; unmatched junction nucleotides: 9. The CDR3 runs 18 residues. Looked up from germline, CDR1 is SGDLS and CDR2 is YYNGEE. The CDR3 nucleotides are TGTGCCAGCAGCGTAGACCCCGGGACTAGCGGGGGGGCACGTGAGCAGTTCTTC. Residues: CASSVDPGTSGGAREQFF.

The V and J genes are TRBV10-3 and TRBJ1-1; D remains ambiguous. This CDR3 contains 15 residues. V lost 3 bases, J lost 0 bases, and 11 bases lay in between. From germline, CDR1 is ENHRY and CDR2 SYGVKD. In DNA, the CDR3 is TGTGCCATCAGTGATTGGGGTCGAGTGAACACTGAAGCTTTCTTT. Its protein is CAISDWGRVNTEAFF.

This chain uses TRBV25-1 with TRBJ2-4; TRBD2 aligns across 8 bases. The germline CDR1 and CDR2 sequences are MGHDK and SYGVNS. V shed 4 bases and J 7 bases; nucleotides not matched to a gene: 12. The CDR3 runs 16 residues. CDR3: CASSGGIGGGGNIQYF. DNA for the CDR3: TGTGCCAGCAGTGGGGGTATCGGGGGGGGAGGGAACATTCAGTACTTC. The complete variable domain, with remaining parts taken from reference TRBV25-1 and TRBJ2-4, reads EADIYQTPRYLVIGTGKKITLECSQTMGHDKMYWYQQDPGMELHLIHYSYGVNSTEKGDLSSESTVSRIRTEHFPLTLESARPSHTSQYLCASSGGIGGGGNIQYFGAGTRLSVL.

The CDR3 nucleotides read TGCGCCAGCAGCACAGCGACTAGCGGGTCAGTCAATGAGCAGTTCTTC. Translation: CASSTATSGSVNEQFF. This rearrangement joins TRBV5-1 to TRBJ2-1; 10 bases match TRBD2. The CDR3 extends over 16 amino acids. The V gene's germline CDR1 is SGHRS and CDR2 YFSETQ. V lost 4 bases and J lost 6; bases outside the gene matches: 10. The variable domain in full, completed from reference TRBV5-1 and TRBJ2-1, reads KAGVTQTPRYLIKTRGQQVTLSCSPISGHRSVSWYQQTPGQGLQFLFEYFSETQRNKGNFPGRFSGRQFSNSRSEMNVSTLELGDSALYLCASSTATSGSVNEQFFGPGTRLTVL.

This chain joins TRBV6-5 and TRBJ2-3; possible D gene TRBD1, 5 bases. Germline V gives CDR1 MNHEY, CDR2 SVGAGI. The V and J ends lost 10 bases and 4 bases respectively, with 18 bases between them. The CDR3 consists of 14 residues. The CDR3 region has the DNA TGTGCCATTGTCCCCCAGGGAATGGCAGATACGCAGTATTTT. Its protein product is CAIVPQGMADTQYF.

This chain links TRBV9 with TRBJ2-4; tentative D call: TRBD1 (5 bases). TRBJ2-7 matches the DNA end more closely, so the J call is doubtful. Germline loops: CDR1 SGDLS, CDR2 YYNGEE. This CDR3 is 12 amino acids long. The CDR3: CASSVEGDEQYF. The DNA for the CDR3 is TGTGCCAGCAGCGTAGAAGGGGACGAGCAGTACTTC.